These T cell receptor beta chains were read from a single sample in a study of blood T cell repertoires in COVID-19. The assay was immunoSEQ multiplex PCR, and TCRdb's table has in-frame clones only and misses some. The sample yields 150,000 to 200,000 clones, approximately 85% seen once. Sequenced sample: peripheral blood. All receptors come from a man aged 55 to 70 with acute or convalescent COVID-19. Each CDR3 is given with its conserved first and last residue. Each record gives: clone size, J gene, D gene, V gene, CDR3 DNA, CDR3 protein. D genes are given only for firm matches. Not all rows give a size; the values are once, few, many and, for expanded clones, a class.

>NA|TRBJ2-2|NA|TRBV2
TGTGCCAGCAATTCCGGTAGGGGCACCGGGGAGCTGTTTTTT
CASNSGRGTGELFF
>NA|TRBJ2-5|NA|TRBV5-4
TGTGCCAGCAGCTTGCAACAGGGTATTAGTACGGCCCAGTACTTC
CASSLQQGISTAQYF
>few|TRBJ2-1|TRBD2|TRBV7-3
TGTGCCAGCAGCGACCACCGGGGGGCTAGCGGGAGAGGCACCTACAATGAGCAGTTCTTC
CASSDHRGASGRGTYNEQFF
>NA|TRBJ2-1|TRBD2|TRBV5-5
TGTGCCAGCAGCTCGGGACTAGCGGCAAATGAGCAGTTCTTC
CASSSGLAANEQFF
>once|TRBJ2-1|TRBD2|TRBV3-1/TRBV3-2
TGTGCCAGCAGCCATTCTAGCGGGAGGGATGAGCAGTTCTTC
CASSHSSGRDEQFF
>NA|TRBJ2-1|TRBD2|TRBV6-6
TGTGCCAGCAGTCCCGGGACTAGCGGACACAATGAGCAGTTCTTC
CASSPGTSGHNEQFF
>NA|TRBJ2-4|NA|TRBV27
TGTGCCAGCACCTCCGGGGCCAAAAACATTCAGTACTTC
CASTSGAKNIQYF
>NA|TRBJ2-1|NA|TRBV6-5
TGTGCCAGCAGTTACTCGATGAGAAAAGCCTACAATGAGCAGTTCTTC
CASSYSMRKAYNEQFF
>once|TRBJ2-3|NA|TRBV5-1
TGCGCCAGCAGCTTGGCGCAGGGGACAGATACGCAGTATTTT
CASSLAQGTDTQYF
>NA|TRBJ1-2|NA|TRBV7-9
TGTGCCAGCAGCTTAGGGGGCTCTAACTATGGCTACACCTTC
CASSLGGSNYGYTF
>NA|TRBJ1-6|NA|TRBV28
TGTGCCAGCACCGCCAGGGTTTCACCCCTCCACTTT
CASTARVSPLHF
>NA|TRBJ2-7|TRBD1|TRBV28
TGTGCCAGCAGTTTGAGGAGTCTGGGCATCACAGGGGGGTTCTACGAGCAGTACTTC
CASSLRSLGITGGFYEQYF
>NA|TRBJ2-5|NA|TRBV11-2
TGTGCCAGCAGCTTCCAGTACCAAGAGACCCAGTACTTC
CASSFQYQETQYF
>NA|TRBJ1-1|NA|TRBV28
TGTGCCAGCAGGCAACAGGGAACACCGGACAGAGCTTTCTTT
CASRQQGTPDRAFF
>NA|TRBJ1-2|NA|TRBV29-1
TGCAGCGTTGAGCAGGGTGTCTATGGCTACACCTTC
CSVEQGVYGYTF
>NA|TRBJ2-1|TRBD1|TRBV19
TGTGCCAGTAGCACCGGGACAGGGAATATGAATGAGCAGTTCTTC
CASSTGTGNMNEQFF
>NA|TRBJ1-2|NA|TRBV9
TGTGCCAGCAGCGACGACAGAAGCTATGGCTACACCTTC
CASSDDRSYGYTF
>NA|TRBJ1-4|TRBD1|TRBV25-1
TGTGCCAGCGGACCCCTAGGACAGGGGGCTTCGGAAAAACTGTTTTTT
CASGPLGQGASEKLFF
>NA|TRBJ1-6|TRBD1|TRBV5-1
TGCGCCAGCAGCTTGGATCCGACAGGGTCCGGACCCCTCCACTTT
CASSLDPTGSGPLHF
>NA|TRBJ1-5|TRBD1|TRBV2
TGTGCCAGCAGGGGACAGGTGTCCAATCAGCCCCAGCATTTT
CASRGQVSNQPQHF
>NA|TRBJ1-2|NA|TRBV5-1
TGCGCCAGCAGCTCAGGGGAGGGCCCTATTGGCTACACCTTC
CASSSGEGPIGYTF
>NA|TRBJ2-2|TRBD2|TRBV28
TGTGCCGGAGGGGCTAGCGGGACTTTAGTAGGGGAGCTGTTTTTT
CAGGASGTLVGELFF
>once|TRBJ2-2|TRBD1|TRBV2
TGTGCCAGCAAAGGGACAGGGAGCACCGGGGAGCTGTTTTTT
CASKGTGSTGELFF
>NA|TRBJ2-2|NA|TRBV4-1
TGCGCCAGCAGCCCCCCAAGGCAGGAGAACACCGGGGAGCTGTTTTTT
CASSPPRQENTGELFF
>NA|TRBJ1-1|NA|TRBV19
TGTGCCAGTAGTGCCCTCTATTACAGGGCGACTGAAGCTTTCTTT
CASSALYYRATEAFF
>NA|TRBJ1-5|NA|TRBV10-3
TGTGCCACCCAGGAGGGGAATCAGCCCCAGCATTTT
CATQEGNQPQHF
>NA|TRBJ2-3|NA|TRBV19
TGTGCCGCGTCCGGGACCCTGCGGGGAGATACGCAGTATTTT
CAASGTLRGDTQYF
>NA|TRBJ1-1|NA|TRBV5-1
TGCGCCAGCAGCTTGTGGGGGCACGACACTGAAGCTTTCTTT
CASSLWGHDTEAFF
>NA|TRBJ2-4|TRBD2|TRBV11-2
TGTGCCAGCAGCTTAGATTTCGGGACTAGCGGGAGAGCCAAAAACATTCAGTACTTC
CASSLDFGTSGRAKNIQYF
>few|TRBJ1-2|NA|TRBV30
TGTGCCTGGAGTGTAGCAGGCTATGGCTACACCTTC
CAWSVAGYGYTF
>NA|TRBJ1-5|NA|TRBV28
TGTGCCAGCAGTTTTGGGGGGGATTATAGCAATCAGCCCCAGCATTTT
CASSFGGDYSNQPQHF
>NA|TRBJ2-1|TRBD2|TRBV28
TGTGCCAGCAGTCATGGGGGTAGCGGGAGTCGCAATGAGCAGTTCTTC
CASSHGGSGSRNEQFF
>NA|TRBJ2-5|TRBD2|TRBV28
TGTGCCAGCAGTCAACTAGCGGGAGATAAGACCCAGTACTTC
CASSQLAGDKTQYF
>NA|TRBJ2-2|TRBD2|TRBV24-1
TGTGCCACCAGTGATGATAGCGGGACTCGCACCGGGGAGCTGTTTTTT
CATSDDSGTRTGELFF
>NA|TRBJ2-1|TRBD2|TRBV19
TGTGCCAGTAGTATGTCTAGCGGGAGTGGCAATGAGCAGTTCTTC
CASSMSSGSGNEQFF
>NA|TRBJ2-1|TRBD1|TRBV6-1
TGTGCCAGCAGTGGAGGGACAGGGGGCTATGAGCAGTTCTTC
CASSGGTGGYEQFF
>NA|TRBJ2-7|TRBD1|TRBV28
TGTGCCAGCAGTACTCTAGGGACAGGGGGCTACGAGCAGTACTTC
CASSTLGTGGYEQYF
>NA|TRBJ1-1|NA|TRBV3-1/TRBV3-2
TGTGCCAGCAGCCTTCAGGCGAACACTGAAGCTTTCTTT
CASSLQANTEAFF
>NA|TRBJ1-4|NA|TRBV7-2
TGTGCCAGCAGCCGCCGGTTCCGAGAAAAACTGTTTTTT
CASSRRFREKLFF
>NA|TRBJ2-3|NA|TRBV9
TGTGCCAGCGGCGGGACTAGCACAGATACGCAGTATTTT
CASGGTSTDTQYF
>NA|TRBJ2-1|NA|TRBV30
TGTGCCTGGAGTCCTGAGAATGAGCAGTTCTTC
CAWSPENEQFF
>NA|TRBJ1-1|NA|TRBV2
TGTGCCAGCAGTGACCAGATGAACACTGAAGCTTTCTTT
CASSDQMNTEAFF
>NA|TRBJ1-2|TRBD1|TRBV6-5
TGTGCCAGCAGTTCCCCACAGGGGGAGAGCTATGGCTACACCTTC
CASSSPQGESYGYTF
>NA|TRBJ1-3|NA|TRBV7-8
TGTGCCAGCAGCTTAGTCGGGGGAACGGGTGGAAACACCATATATTTT
CASSLVGGTGGNTIYF
>NA|TRBJ2-7|NA|TRBV19
TGTGCCAGTAGTCCGCAGCTGGGGCAGGGCCTCTACGAGCAGTACTTC
CASSPQLGQGLYEQYF
>NA|TRBJ2-5|TRBD1|TRBV25-1
TGTGCCAGCAGTGGACAGGGTGGGGGAGAGACCCAGTACTTC
CASSGQGGGETQYF
>NA|TRBJ2-7|NA|TRBV30
TGTGCCTGGAGTGCACGGGAAAGATACGAGCAGTACTTC
CAWSARERYEQYF